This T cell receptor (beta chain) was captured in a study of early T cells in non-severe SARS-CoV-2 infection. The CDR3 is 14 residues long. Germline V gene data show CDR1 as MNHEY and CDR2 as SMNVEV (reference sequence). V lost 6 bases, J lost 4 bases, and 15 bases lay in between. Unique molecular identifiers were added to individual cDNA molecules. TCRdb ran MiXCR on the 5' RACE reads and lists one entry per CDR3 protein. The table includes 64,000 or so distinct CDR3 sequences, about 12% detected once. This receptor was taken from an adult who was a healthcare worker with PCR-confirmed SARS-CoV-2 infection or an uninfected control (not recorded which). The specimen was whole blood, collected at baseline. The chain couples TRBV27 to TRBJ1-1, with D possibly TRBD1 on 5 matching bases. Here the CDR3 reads CASRTGDGGTEAFF. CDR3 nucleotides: TGTGCCAGCAGGACGGGGGACGGGGGCACTGAAGCTTTCTTT.